This is a list of T cell receptor beta chains from one sample in a study of T cell responses to AZD1222 COVID-19 vaccine. The table came from immunoSEQ multiplex PCR; TCRdb's copy has only in-frame clones and leaves some out. Of over 70,000 clones in the sample, 85% were seen once. The sequenced sample was peripheral blood, obtained on day 0 of AZD1222 vaccination. The source of these receptors is an adult in good health. Both conserved end residues are part of each CDR3. A D gene is named only where the DNA matches it firmly. Part of the rows lack a size; the others show once, few, many or a class for expanded clones.

D,size,V,J,CDR3,DNA
NA,once,TRBV6-1,TRBJ1-3,CASSEAITGAHSGNTIYF,TGTGCCAGCAGTGAAGCAATAACAGGAGCGCACTCTGGAAACACCATATATTTT
NA,NA,TRBV9,TRBJ1-1,CASSVSLLGTEAFF,TGTGCCAGCAGCGTTTCTCTATTGGGCACTGAAGCTTTCTTT
NA,NA,TRBV30,TRBJ1-1,CAWSKLSGGEAFF,TGTGCCTGGAGTAAACTAAGTGGGGGTGAAGCTTTCTTT
NA,few,TRBV19,TRBJ2-7,CASSKDSTNYEQYF,TGTGCCAGTAGTAAGGACAGCACCAATTACGAGCAGTACTTC
NA,NA,TRBV5-1,TRBJ1-1,CASSSGSRGVTEAFF,TGCGCCAGCAGCTCCGGGTCGAGGGGGGTCACTGAAGCTTTCTTT
NA,few,TRBV12-3/TRBV12-4,TRBJ1-2,CASSLYGRSGYTF,TGTGCCAGCAGTTTATATGGGCGGAGTGGCTACACCTTC
TRBD1,NA,TRBV7-8,TRBJ1-1,CASAFLPGQGNTEAFF,TGTGCCAGTGCCTTTTTACCGGGACAGGGGAACACTGAAGCTTTCTTT
NA,NA,TRBV28,TRBJ1-3,CASRPQSSGNTIYF,TGTGCCAGCAGGCCTCAGAGCTCTGGAAACACCATATATTTT
TRBD2,NA,TRBV7-9,TRBJ2-7,CASSLFLSGNDEQYF,TGTGCCAGCAGCTTGTTCTTGAGCGGGAACGACGAGCAGTACTTC
NA,once,TRBV5-1,TRBJ2-7,CASSLGGTISYEQYF,TGCGCCAGCAGCTTAGGTGGGACAATCTCCTACGAGCAGTACTTC
NA,NA,TRBV7-6,TRBJ1-2,CASSGGGGEGFNYGYTF,TGTGCCAGCAGTGGAGGCGGAGGCGAAGGCTTTAACTATGGCTACACCTTC
NA,NA,TRBV18,TRBJ1-1,CASSPTEGNTEAFF,TGTGCCAGCTCGCCGACTGAAGGGAACACTGAAGCTTTCTTT
TRBD1,NA,TRBV6-2/TRBV6-3,TRBJ2-7,CASSWTGTYTYEQYF,TGTGCCAGCAGCTGGACAGGGACTTACACCTACGAGCAGTACTTC
TRBD1,NA,TRBV7-9,TRBJ1-2,CASSLDRGGYTF,TGTGCCAGCAGCTTAGACAGGGGAGGCTACACCTTC
TRBD2,NA,TRBV19,TRBJ2-2,CASSRGGRSTGELFF,TGTGCCAGTAGTCGGGGCGGGAGAAGTACCGGGGAGCTGTTTTTT
NA,NA,TRBV2,TRBJ1-5,CASSDMGVSGQPQHF,TGTGCCAGCAGTGATATGGGGGTGTCGGGTCAGCCCCAGCATTTT